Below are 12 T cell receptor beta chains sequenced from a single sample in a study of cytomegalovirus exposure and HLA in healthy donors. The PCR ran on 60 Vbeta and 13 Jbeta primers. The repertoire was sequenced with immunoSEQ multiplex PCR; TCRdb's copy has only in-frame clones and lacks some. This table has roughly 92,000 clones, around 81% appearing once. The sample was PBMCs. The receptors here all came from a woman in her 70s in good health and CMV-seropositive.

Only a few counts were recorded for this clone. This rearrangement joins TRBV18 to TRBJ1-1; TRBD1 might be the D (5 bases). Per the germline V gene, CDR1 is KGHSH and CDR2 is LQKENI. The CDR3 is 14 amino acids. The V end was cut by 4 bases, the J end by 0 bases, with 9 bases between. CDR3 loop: CASSLGTMNTEAFF. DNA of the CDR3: TGTGCCAGCTCACTAGGGACTATGAACACTGAAGCTTTCTTT.

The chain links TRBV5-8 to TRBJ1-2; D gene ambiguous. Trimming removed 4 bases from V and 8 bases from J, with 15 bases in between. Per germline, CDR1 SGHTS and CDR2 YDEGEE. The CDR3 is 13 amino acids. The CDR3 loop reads CASSLIGAGGYTF. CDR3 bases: TGTGCCAGCAGCCTAATAGGAGCTGGAGGCTACACCTTC.

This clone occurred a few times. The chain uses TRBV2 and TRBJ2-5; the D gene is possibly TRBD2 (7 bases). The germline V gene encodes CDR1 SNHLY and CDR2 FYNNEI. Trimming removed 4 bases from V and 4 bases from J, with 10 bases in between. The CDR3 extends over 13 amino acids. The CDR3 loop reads CASSGGGPETQYF. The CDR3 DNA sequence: TGTGCCAGCAGTGGGGGGGGCCCAGAGACCCAGTACTTC.

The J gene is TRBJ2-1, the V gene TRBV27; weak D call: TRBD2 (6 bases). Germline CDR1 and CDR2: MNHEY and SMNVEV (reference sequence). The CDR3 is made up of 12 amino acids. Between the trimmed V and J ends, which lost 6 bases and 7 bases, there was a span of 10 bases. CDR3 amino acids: CASSGRANEQFF. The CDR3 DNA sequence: TGTGCCAGCAGCGGGAGAGCAAATGAGCAGTTCTTC.

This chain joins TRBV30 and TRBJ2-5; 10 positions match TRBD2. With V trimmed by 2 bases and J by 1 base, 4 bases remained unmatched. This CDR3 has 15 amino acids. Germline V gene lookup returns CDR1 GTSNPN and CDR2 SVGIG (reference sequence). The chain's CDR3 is CAWSRGLASQETQYF. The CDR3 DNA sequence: TGTGCCTGGAGTCGGGGACTAGCGTCCCAAGAGACCCAGTACTTC.

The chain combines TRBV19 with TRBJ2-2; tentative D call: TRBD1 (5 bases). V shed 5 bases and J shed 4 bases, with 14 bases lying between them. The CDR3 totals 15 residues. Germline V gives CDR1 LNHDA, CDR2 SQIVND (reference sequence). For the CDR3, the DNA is TGTGCCAGTAGTGATCAGGGTCGGGTCACCGGGGAGCTGTTTTTT. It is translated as CASSDQGRVTGELFF.

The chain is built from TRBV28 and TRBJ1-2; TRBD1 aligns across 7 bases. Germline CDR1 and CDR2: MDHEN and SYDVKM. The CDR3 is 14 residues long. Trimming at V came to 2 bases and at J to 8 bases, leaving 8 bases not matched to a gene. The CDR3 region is CASSLTRGIGGYTF. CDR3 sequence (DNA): TGTGCCAGCAGTTTAACCAGGGGGATCGGAGGCTACACCTTC.

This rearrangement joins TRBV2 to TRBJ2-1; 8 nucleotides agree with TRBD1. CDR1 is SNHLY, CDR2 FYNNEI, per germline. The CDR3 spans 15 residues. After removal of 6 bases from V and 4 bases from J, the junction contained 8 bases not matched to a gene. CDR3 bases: TGTGCCAGCAGACAGGACAGGGCTAGGTACAATGAGCAGTTCTTC. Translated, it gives CASRQDRARYNEQFF.

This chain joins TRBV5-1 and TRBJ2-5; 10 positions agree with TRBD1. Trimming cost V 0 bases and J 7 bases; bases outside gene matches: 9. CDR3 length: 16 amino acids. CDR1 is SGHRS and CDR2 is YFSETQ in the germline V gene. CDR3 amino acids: CASSLAGTGALRTQYF. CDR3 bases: TGCGCCAGCAGCTTGGCCGGGACAGGGGCCCTCCGGACCCAGTACTTC.

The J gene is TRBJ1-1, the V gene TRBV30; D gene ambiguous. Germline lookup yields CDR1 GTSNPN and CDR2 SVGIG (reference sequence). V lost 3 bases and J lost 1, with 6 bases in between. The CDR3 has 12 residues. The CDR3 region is CAWREGNTEAFF. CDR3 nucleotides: TGTGCCTGGAGGGAGGGGAACACTGAAGCTTTCTTT. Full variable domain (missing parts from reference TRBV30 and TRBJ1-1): SQTIHQWPATLVQPVGSPLSLECTVEGTSNPNLYWYRQAAGRGLQLLFYSVGIGQISSEVPQNLSASRPQDRQFILSSKKLLLSDSGFYLCAWREGNTEAFFGQGTRLTVV.

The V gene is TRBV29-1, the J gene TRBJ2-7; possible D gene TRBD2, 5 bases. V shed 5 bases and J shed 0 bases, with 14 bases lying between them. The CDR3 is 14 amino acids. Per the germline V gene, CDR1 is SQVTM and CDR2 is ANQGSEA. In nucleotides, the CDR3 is TGCAGCGTTATTAAGACGGGGAGCTCCTACGAGCAGTACTTC. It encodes CSVIKTGSSYEQYF.

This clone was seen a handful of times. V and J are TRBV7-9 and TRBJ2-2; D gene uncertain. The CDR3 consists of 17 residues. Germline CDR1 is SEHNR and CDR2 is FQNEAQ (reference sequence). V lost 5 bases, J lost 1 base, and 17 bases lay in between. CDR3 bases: TGTGCCAGCAGCCCCTCCCCGTGGTACAGGAACACCGGGGAGCTGTTTTTT. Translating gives CASSPSPWYRNTGELFF.